One and the same sample provided the 9 T cell receptor beta chains below, sequenced in a study of response to subunit inactivated influenza vaccine. TCRdb reprocessed the RT-PCR reads with MiXCR, giving one entry per CDR3 protein. The data show about 650,000 distinct CDR3 sequences, less than 20% seen once. The starting material was PBMCs from blood, obtained about 12 days after vaccination. The receptors were gathered from a man aged 50 or older who received an inactivated influenza vaccine.

The genes are TRBV2 and TRBJ2-2, with TRBD1 identical over 7 bases. V shed 6 bases, J shed 8 bases, and the junction held 12 bases outside the gene matches. The CDR3 spans 15 residues. The germline CDR1 and CDR2 sequences are SNHLY and FYNNEI. This chain's CDR3 is CASRTYRGFTGELFF. CDR3 sequence (DNA): TGTGCCAGCAGAACTTACAGGGGATTCACTGGGGAGCTGTTTTTT.

This clonotype turned up a few times. This sequence joins TRBV29-1 and TRBJ2-1; D unclear. Germline V gene sequence: CDR1 SQVTM, CDR2 ANQGSEA. The CDR3 runs 16 residues. V shed 6 bases and J shed 9 bases, with 27 bases lying between them. The CDR3 nucleotides are TGCAGCGTGGACCGTATGAGGAGCAGGACCGCAAGTGAGCAGTTCTTC. Translated, it gives CSVDRMRSRTASEQFF.

The chain combines TRBV6-2 or TRBV6-3 with TRBJ2-5; TRBD1 matches 7 bases. Germline CDR1 and CDR2: MNHEY and SVGEGT. The J segment lost 7 bases and the V segment lost 6 bases, leaving 2 bases of the junction unmatched. The length of the CDR3 is 11 residues. This chain's CDR3 is CASRNRGTQYF. CDR3 sequence (DNA): TGTGCCAGCAGGAACAGGGGGACCCAGTACTTC.

V is TRBV7-2 and J is TRBJ2-5, with 7 bases identical to TRBD2. Germline-derived CDR1 and CDR2 are SGHTA and FQGNSA. The CDR3 contains 14 residues. The V and J ends lost 1 base and 7 bases, in that order; junction bases with no gene match: 6. This CDR3 reads CASSLGVGGRTQYF. The CDR3 region has the DNA TGTGCCAGCAGCTTAGGAGTAGGCGGGAGGACCCAGTACTTC.

This chain uses TRBV5-1 with TRBJ2-6, with unresolved D. The CDR3 length is 19 residues. The germline V gene encodes CDR1 SGHRS and CDR2 YFSETQ. Trimming cost V 4 bases and J 4 bases, with 24 bases left between them. The chain's CDR3 is CASSTLSTIARSGANVLTF. The CDR3 nucleotides are TGCGCCAGCAGCACACTCTCAACTATTGCCCGGTCGGGGGCCAACGTCCTGACTTTC. Combining the CDR3 with reference TRBV5-1 and TRBJ2-6 gives the whole variable domain KAGVTQTPRYLIKTRGQQVTLSCSPISGHRSVSWYQQTPGQGLQFLFEYFSETQRNKGNFPGRFSGRQFSNSRSEMNVSTLELGDSALYLCASSTLSTIARSGANVLTFGAGSRLTVL.

The CDR3 reads CASSVTRQGVYEQYF. For the CDR3, the DNA is TGTGCCAGCAGTGTGACCCGACAGGGGGTTTACGAGCAGTACTTC. The rearrangement uses TRBV6-1 and TRBJ2-7, with 9 bases lining up with TRBD1. V shed 4 bases, J shed 4 bases, and the junction held 8 bases outside the gene matches. Germline loops: CDR1 MNHNS, CDR2 SASEGT. The CDR3 runs to 15 residues.

This clonotype has more than one count but fewer than ten. This rearrangement joins TRBV4-2 to TRBJ2-1, with no clear D. Trimming took off 2 bases at V and 8 bases at J, with 16 bases between the two ends. CDR1 is LGHNA and CDR2 is YNFKEQ in the germline V gene. This CDR3 has 15 amino acids. The CDR3 here is CASSQQMWGGHEQFF. The CDR3 region has the DNA TGTGCCAGCAGCCAACAAATGTGGGGTGGGCATGAGCAGTTCTTC.

This rearrangement joins TRBV2 to TRBJ2-7, with D perhaps matching TRBD1 (5 bases). Trimming left V 3 bases short and J 12 bases short, with 12 bases between. The CDR3 sequence is 11 residues long. Germline V CDR1 and CDR2: SNHLY, FYNNEI. The CDR3 loop reads CASSEVRDLYF. DNA of the CDR3: TGTGCCAGCAGTGAGGTCAGGGATCTGTACTTC.

This clonotype has more than one count but fewer than ten. This chain joins TRBV6-2 or TRBV6-3 and TRBJ2-7; 7 nucleotides line up with TRBD1. Germline CDR1 MNHEY, CDR2 SVGEGT. The CDR3 length is 15 residues. J was trimmed by 0 bases and V by 4 bases; bases with no gene match: 6. The CDR3 DNA reads TGTGCCAGCAGTTCCGCGACAGGGCCCTCCTACGAGCAGTACTTC. Translated: CASSSATGPSYEQYF.